This TCR beta chain was identified during a study of somatic mutations in cytotoxic T cells in rheumatoid arthritis. The CDR3 covers 10 residues. Germline V gene data show CDR1 as SGHVS and CDR2 as FNYEAQ. Trimming took 5 bases from V and 4 from J, leaving 1 base between them. Method: immunoSEQ multiplex PCR; TCRdb's copy keeps in-frame clones and lacks some. The sample holds 7,000 or so clones; roughly 60% are singletons and the top ten take around 23%. This clonotype was sampled from a woman in her 40s in good health. Input material: CD8+ T cells sorted from blood. This rearrangement joins TRBV7-6 to TRBJ2-3; D ambiguous. This CDR3 is CASSPDTQYF. In DNA, the CDR3 is TGTGCCAGCAGCCCAGATACGCAGTATTTT. Drawing the rest from reference TRBV7-6 and TRBJ2-3, the complete variable domain is GAGVSQSPRYKVTKRGQDVALRCDPISGHVSLYWYRQALGQGPEFLTYFNYEAQQDKSGLPNDRFSAERPEGSISTLTIQRTEQRDSAMYRCASSPDTQYFGPGTRLTVL.